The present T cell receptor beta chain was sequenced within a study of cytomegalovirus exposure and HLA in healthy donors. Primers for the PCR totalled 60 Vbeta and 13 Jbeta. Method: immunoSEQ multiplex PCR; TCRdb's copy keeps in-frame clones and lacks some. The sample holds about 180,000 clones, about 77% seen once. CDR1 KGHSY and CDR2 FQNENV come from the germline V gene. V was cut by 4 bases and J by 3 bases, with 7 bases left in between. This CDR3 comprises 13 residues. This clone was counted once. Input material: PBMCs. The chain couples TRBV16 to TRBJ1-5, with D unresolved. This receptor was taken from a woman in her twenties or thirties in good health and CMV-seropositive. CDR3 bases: TGTGCCAGCAGCCCCTCCTTCAATCAGCCCCAGCATTTT. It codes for CASSPSFNQPQHF.